This section outlines one TCR beta chain sequence together with its context. Its antigen target is currently unknown. No quality values exist for individual bases; no much larger clone is one base distant. Donors were healthy HIV-negative adults with no recently reported acute infections or vaccinations. Only Caucasian adults living in Nashville, Tennessee, USA were represented among the donors. CD4+ T cells were enriched through magnetic negative selection, after which naive cells were positively selected on CD45RA and the remaining negative fraction served as the memory subset. Blood was collected by leukapheresis, and PBMCs were isolated by Ficoll-Histopaque density gradient centrifugation and then cryopreserved in liquid nitrogen vapor phase. Purity and quantity of every magnetically sorted T cell population were checked by analytical flow cytometry. Each sorted fraction had its genomic DNA isolated and then quantified by UV absorbance on a Nanodrop 2000c.

The junction carries 14 bases between V and J, which are trimmed by 4 bases and 4 bases respectively. Taken from the germline V gene (reference sequence), the CDR1 and CDR2 loops are SEHNR and FQNEAQ. From its cysteine to its phenylalanine, the CDR3 spans 15 amino acids. Of all the DNA, just the CDR3 is kept, 45 bases in frame from base 1. The sample belongs to a study of shared clonotypes between healthy human individuals (TCRdb year 2020). As for the study more broadly: The cohort included three men and two women between 18 and 49 years of age. For each donor, CD4 naive and CD4 memory were each given three plates, CD8 naive was given two plates, and CD8 memory was given one plate. To estimate repertoire size and how much clonotype sharing occurs between individuals, the study deeply sequenced the blood TCR repertoires of roughly 5 healthy adults. Libraries were prepared and TCR repertoires were sequenced by different laboratories using diverse techniques, in order to increase sequencing depth and limit assay-specific biases. Per donor, leukapheresis produced somewhere between about 0.9 and 9 billion PBMCs.

General study outcomes and caveats: Pairwise subsampling indicated that sequencing depth was expected to affect the degree of clonotype sharing among donors. Naive subsets generally had larger estimated clonotype richness than memory subsets did. Rarefaction of sorted-subset datasets indicated incomplete sequencing despite the large sequencing depth. Compared with non-shared clonotypes, clonotypes shared by all four sorted-subset donors had higher generation probabilities. Sampling was restricted to blood, and TCR repertoires in tissue are likely to differ from TCR repertoires in blood. The small number of donors limited the genetic and exposure-history diversity represented. About 5% of naive CD4, 3% to 3.5% of naive CD8, roughly 2.5% of memory CD4, and 0.35% to 0.4% of memory CD8 clonotypes were shared across a few donors.

Using the deep immunoSEQ assay, multiplex PCR amplified TCR CDR3 regions from genomic DNA. Extracted genomic DNA from each cell subset was spread evenly across all wells of several immunoSEQ 96-well plates, with each plate serving as a replicate. For sorted subsets, around 200 ng genomic DNA, equal to tens of thousands of T cell genomes, was loaded into each replicate PCR. Purified libraries were measured with a Qubit 3.0 fluorometer, size-checked on a Bioanalyzer 2100, and measured again with the KAPA Library Quantification kit. A separate single-read 150-cycle Illumina NextSeq 550 flow cell was used to sequence each immunoSEQ 96-well plate. Concerning the study's data processing: The immunoSEQ output contained only junctional sequences without quality scores, so filtering could not match that applied to full-length reads. To assign V/J genes and CDR3, sequences were annotated using PyIR, a Python wrapper for IgBLAST v1.9, with IMGT germline references. Reads were removed for weak V/J assignments (E-value above 1e-6), missing CDR3, stop codons, out-of-frame junctions, or ambiguous translated residues. V3J clonotypes were defined by identical inferred V gene, J gene, and CDR3 amino acid sequence. Percentage overlap between repertoires was computed as shared unique clonotypes divided by the size of the smaller repertoire. Three approaches were used to assess repertoire richness: RTK rarefaction, the Chao1 estimator, and Recon v2.1 estimates of unobserved clonotypes. For all TCRbeta clonotypes obtained by the gDNA method from a handful of donors, generation probabilities were computed with OLGA. In its TCRdb copy, this immuneACCESS table keeps in-frame sequences only and misses some clones. Where compared with another copy, unresolved V genes explain less than half of these, and the others have no known cause. V and J calls and clone size are those listed in that table; D and trimming were worked out from the DNA. The sample profile shows about 2 million clones; roughly 96% of them were found once. The ten largest clones represent around 0.13% of the sample.

Material for sequencing was naive CD4+ T cells sorted from blood. The label giving this sample's cell subset or site can be read as: CD45RA+ positively selected. Recombination joined TRBV7-9 with TRBJ1-5; TRBD1 is possibly the D segment (5 matching bases). The TCR sequence derives from a man aged 18 to 29 in good health. The CDR3 in this case is CASSSGTVLNQPQHF. The DNA sequence is TGTGCCAGCAGCTCGGGGACGGTCCTAAATCAGCCCCAGCATTTT.